The present TCR beta chain was sequenced within a study of T cell changes during pregnancy in multiple sclerosis. Germline loops: CDR1 SNHLY, CDR2 FYNNEI. V was shortened by 5 bases and J by 3 bases, with 11 bases between the two germline ends. CDR3 length: 13 amino acids. Profiling relied on immunoSEQ multiplex PCR, and the TCRdb table lists in-frame clones only, not all of them. There are fewer than 85,000 clones in the sample; roughly 92% occur only once, and 1.6% lies in the top ten. This specimen consisted of peripheral blood, obtained in the first trimester of pregnancy. The source of this sequence is a female donor in good health, enrolled as a control in a pregnancy study. The rearrangement uses TRBV2 and TRBJ2-7; D unclear. In DNA, the CDR3 is TGTGCCAGCAGTCCACCAAACTTCTACGAGCAGTACTTC. Encoded protein: CASSPPNFYEQYF.